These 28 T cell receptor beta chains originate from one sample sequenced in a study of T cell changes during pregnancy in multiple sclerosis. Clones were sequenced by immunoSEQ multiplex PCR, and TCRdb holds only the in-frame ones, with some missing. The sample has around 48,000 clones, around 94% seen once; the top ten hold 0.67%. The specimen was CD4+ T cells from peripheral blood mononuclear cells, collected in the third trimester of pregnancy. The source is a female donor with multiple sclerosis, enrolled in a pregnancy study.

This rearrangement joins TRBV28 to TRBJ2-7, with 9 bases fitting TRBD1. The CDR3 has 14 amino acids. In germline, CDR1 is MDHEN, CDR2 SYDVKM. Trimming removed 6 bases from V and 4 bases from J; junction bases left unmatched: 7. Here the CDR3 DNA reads TGTGCCAGCAGGATCGGGACAGGGTCTTACGAGCAGTACTTC. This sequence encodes CASRIGTGSYEQYF.

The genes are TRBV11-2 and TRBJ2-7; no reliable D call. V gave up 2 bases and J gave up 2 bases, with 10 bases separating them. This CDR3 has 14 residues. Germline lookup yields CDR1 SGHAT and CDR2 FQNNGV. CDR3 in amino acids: CASSLNSRTYEQYF. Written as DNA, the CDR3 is TGTGCCAGCAGCTTAAATTCGCGTACCTACGAGCAGTACTTC.

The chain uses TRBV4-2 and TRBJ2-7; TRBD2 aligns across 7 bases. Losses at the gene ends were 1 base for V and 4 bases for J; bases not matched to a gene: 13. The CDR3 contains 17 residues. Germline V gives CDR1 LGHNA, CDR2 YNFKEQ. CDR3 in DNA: TGTGCCAGCAGCCAAGGTATAGTAGCGGGTCAGCTATACGAGCAGTACTTC. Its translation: CASSQGIVAGQLYEQYF.

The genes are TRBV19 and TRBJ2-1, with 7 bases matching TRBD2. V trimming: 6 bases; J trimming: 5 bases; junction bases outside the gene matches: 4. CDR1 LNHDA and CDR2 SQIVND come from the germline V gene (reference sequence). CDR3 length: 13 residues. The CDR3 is CASSRDYHNEQFF. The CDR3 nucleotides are TGTGCCAGTAGCAGGGACTACCACAATGAGCAGTTCTTC.

The CDR3 is CASSVARALYNEQFF. The CDR3 nucleotides are TGTGCCAGCAGCGTAGCCAGGGCCCTATACAATGAGCAGTTCTTC. The chain joins TRBV9 to TRBJ2-1, with TRBD1 as a possible D gene (5 bases). Per germline, CDR1 SGDLS and CDR2 YYNGEE. The CDR3 is 15 residues long. Trimming pared 0 bases from V and 4 bases from J, leaving 11 bases between.

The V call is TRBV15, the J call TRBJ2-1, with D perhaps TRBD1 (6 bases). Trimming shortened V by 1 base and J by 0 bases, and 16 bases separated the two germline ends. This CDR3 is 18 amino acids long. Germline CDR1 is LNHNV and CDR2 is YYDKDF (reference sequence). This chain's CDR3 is CATSRAHLTGISYNEQFF. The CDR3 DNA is TGTGCCACCAGCAGAGCCCACCTTACAGGGATCTCCTACAATGAGCAGTTCTTC.

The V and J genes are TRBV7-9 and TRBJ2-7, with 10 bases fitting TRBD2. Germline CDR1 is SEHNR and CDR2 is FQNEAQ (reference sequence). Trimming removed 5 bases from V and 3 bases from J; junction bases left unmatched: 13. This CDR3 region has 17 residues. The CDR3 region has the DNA TGTGCCAGCAGCCCCAGGTCGCTAGCGGGAGTTAACTACGAGCAGTACTTC. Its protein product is CASSPRSLAGVNYEQYF.

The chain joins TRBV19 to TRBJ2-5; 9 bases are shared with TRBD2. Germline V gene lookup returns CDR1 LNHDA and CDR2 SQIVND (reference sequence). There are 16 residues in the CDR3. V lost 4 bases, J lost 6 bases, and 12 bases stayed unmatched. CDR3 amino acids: CASSRERGEGNKTQYF. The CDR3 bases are TGTGCCAGTAGTAGGGAGCGGGGGGAGGGGAACAAGACCCAGTACTTC. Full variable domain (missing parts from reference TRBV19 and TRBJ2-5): DGGITQSPKYLFRKEGQNVTLSCEQNLNHDAMYWYRQDPGQGLRLIYYSQIVNDFQKGDIAEGYSVSREKKESFPLTVTSAQKNPTAFYLCASSRERGEGNKTQYFGPGTRLLVL.

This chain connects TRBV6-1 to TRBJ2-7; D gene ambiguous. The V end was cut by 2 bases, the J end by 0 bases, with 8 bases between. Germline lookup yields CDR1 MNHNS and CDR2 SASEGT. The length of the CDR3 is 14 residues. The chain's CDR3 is CASSETRSSYEQYF. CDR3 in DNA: TGTGCCAGCAGTGAAACTCGAAGCTCCTACGAGCAGTACTTC.

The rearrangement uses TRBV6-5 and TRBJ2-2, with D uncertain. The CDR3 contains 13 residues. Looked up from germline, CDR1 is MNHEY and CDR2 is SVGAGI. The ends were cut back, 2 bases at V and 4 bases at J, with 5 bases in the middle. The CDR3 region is CASSYLFTGELFF. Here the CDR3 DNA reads TGTGCCAGCAGTTACCTGTTCACCGGGGAGCTGTTTTTT.

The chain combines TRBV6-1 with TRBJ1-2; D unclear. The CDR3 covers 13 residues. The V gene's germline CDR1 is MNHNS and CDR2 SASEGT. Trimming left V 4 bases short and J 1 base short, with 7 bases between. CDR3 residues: CASSVNGNYGYTF. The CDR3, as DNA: TGTGCCAGCAGTGTCAACGGTAACTATGGCTACACCTTC.

CDR3 sequence reads: CASSGVRETQYF. Here the CDR3 DNA reads TGTGCCAGCTCGGGAGTTCGGGAGACCCAGTACTTC. The chain links TRBV6-6 to TRBJ2-5; tentatively, D is TRBD2 (6 bases). This CDR3 contains 12 residues. V was trimmed by 8 bases and J by 5 bases, leaving 12 bases between them. CDR1 MNHNY and CDR2 SVGAGI come from the germline V gene (reference sequence).

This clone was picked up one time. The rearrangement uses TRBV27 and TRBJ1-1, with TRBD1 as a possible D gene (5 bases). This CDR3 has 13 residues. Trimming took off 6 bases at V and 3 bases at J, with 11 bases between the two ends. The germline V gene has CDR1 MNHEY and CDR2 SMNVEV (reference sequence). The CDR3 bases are TGTGCCAGCAGCAGGGTTTGGGACACTGAAGCTTTCTTT. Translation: CASSRVWDTEAFF.

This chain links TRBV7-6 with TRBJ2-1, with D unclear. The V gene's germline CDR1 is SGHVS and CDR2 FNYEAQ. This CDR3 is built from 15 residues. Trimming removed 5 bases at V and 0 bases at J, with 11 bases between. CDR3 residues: CASSPAWSSYNEQFF. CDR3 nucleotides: TGTGCCAGCAGCCCCGCTTGGAGCTCCTACAATGAGCAGTTCTTC.

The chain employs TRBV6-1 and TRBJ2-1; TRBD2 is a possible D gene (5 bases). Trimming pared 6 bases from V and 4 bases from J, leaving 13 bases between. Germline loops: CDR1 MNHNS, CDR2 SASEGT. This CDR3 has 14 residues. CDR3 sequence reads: CASRPLSGYNEQFF. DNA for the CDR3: TGTGCCAGCAGGCCCCTTTCGGGGTACAATGAGCAGTTCTTC.

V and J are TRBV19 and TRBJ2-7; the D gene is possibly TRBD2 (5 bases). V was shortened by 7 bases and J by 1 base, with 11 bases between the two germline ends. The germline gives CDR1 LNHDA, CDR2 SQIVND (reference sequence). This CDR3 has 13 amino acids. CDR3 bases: TGTGCCAGTACCCCGTCGGGGTCCTACGAGCAGTACTTC. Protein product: CASTPSGSYEQYF.

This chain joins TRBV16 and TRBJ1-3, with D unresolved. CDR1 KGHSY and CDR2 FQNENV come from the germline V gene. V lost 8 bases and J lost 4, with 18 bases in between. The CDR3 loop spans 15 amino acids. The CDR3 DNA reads TGTGCCAGCTGCAACGAGGTCTCGAGAGGAAACACCATATATTTT. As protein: CASCNEVSRGNTIYF.

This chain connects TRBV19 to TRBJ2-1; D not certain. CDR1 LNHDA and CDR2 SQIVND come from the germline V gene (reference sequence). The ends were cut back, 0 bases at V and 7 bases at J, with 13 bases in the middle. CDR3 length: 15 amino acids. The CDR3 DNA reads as TGTGCCAGTAGTATAGAACAAGCGCGGTTGAATGAGCAGTTCTTC. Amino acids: CASSIEQARLNEQFF.

The CDR3 here is CASTLGQLTNTGELFF. The CDR3 coding sequence is TGTGCCAGTACTTTGGGACAGCTCACGAACACCGGGGAGCTGTTTTTT. The chain links TRBV19 to TRBJ2-2, with 7 bases matching TRBD1. This CDR3 region has 16 residues. The junction had 8 bases not matched to a gene; V was cut back by 7 bases and J by 0 bases. CDR1 is LNHDA and CDR2 is SQIVND in the germline V gene (reference sequence).

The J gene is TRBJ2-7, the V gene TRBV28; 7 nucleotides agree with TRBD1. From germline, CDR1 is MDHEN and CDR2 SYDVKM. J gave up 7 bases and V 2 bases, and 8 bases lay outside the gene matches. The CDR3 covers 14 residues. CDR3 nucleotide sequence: TGTGCCAGCAGTTTAACAGGGGACATGTATGAGCAGTACTTC. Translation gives CASSLTGDMYEQYF.

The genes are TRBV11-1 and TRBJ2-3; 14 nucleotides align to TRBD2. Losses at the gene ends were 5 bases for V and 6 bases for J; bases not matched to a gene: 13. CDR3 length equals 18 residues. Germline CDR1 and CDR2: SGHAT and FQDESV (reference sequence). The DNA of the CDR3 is TGTGCCAGCAGCAACAGGTGGGGACTAGCGGGAGCAAAGGATACGCAGTATTTT. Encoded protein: CASSNRWGLAGAKDTQYF.

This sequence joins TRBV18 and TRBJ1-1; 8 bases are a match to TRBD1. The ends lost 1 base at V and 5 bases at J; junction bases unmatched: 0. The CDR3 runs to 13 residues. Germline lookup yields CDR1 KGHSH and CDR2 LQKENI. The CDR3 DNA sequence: TGTGCCAGCTCACCACGGACAGGGACTGAAGCTTTCTTT. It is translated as CASSPRTGTEAFF. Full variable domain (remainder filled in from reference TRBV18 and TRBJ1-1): NAGVMQNPRHLVRRRGQEARLRCSPMKGHSHVYWYRQLPEEGLKFMVYLQKENIIDESGMPKERFSAEFPKEGPSILRIQQVVRGDSAAYFCASSPRTGTEAFFGQGTRLTVV.

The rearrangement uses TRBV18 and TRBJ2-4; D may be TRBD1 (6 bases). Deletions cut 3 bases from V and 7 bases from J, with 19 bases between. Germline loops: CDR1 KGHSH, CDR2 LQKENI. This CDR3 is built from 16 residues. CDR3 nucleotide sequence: TGTGCCAGCTCACCTTATACACGGGGTAGGGGGAACATTCAGTACTTC. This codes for CASSPYTRGRGNIQYF.

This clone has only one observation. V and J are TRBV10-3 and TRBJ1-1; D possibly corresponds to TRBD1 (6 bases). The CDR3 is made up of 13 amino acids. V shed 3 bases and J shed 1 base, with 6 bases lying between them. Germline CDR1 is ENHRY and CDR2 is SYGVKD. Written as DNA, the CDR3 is TGTGCCATCAGTGAAGGGGGGAACACTGAAGCTTTCTTT. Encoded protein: CAISEGGNTEAFF.

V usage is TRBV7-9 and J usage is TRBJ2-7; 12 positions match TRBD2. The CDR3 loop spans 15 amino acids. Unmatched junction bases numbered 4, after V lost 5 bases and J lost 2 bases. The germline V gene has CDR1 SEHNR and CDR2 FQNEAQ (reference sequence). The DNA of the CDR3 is TGTGCCAGCAGCCCGGGACTAGCGGGTACCTACGAGCAGTACTTC. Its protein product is CASSPGLAGTYEQYF.

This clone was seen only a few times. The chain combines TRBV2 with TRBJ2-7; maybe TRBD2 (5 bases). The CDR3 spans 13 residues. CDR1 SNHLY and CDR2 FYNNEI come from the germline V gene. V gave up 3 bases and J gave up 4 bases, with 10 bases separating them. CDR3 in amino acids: CASSDTRRYEQYF. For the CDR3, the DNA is TGTGCCAGCAGTGATACTCGGAGGTACGAGCAGTACTTC.

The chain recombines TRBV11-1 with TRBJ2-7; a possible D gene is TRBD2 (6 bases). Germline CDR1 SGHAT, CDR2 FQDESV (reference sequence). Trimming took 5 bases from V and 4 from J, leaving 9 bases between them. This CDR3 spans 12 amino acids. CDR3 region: CASSGGAYEQYF. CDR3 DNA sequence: TGTGCCAGCAGCGGAGGGGCTTACGAGCAGTACTTC.

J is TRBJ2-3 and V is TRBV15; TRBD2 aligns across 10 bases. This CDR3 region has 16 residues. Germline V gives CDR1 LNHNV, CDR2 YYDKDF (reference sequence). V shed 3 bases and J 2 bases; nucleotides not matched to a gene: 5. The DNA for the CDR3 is TGTGCCACCAGCAGTAGCGGGAGGATGAACACAGATACGCAGTATTTT. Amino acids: CATSSSGRMNTDTQYF.